Listed here are 30 T cell receptor beta chains from one sample, sequenced in a study of T cell changes during pregnancy in multiple sclerosis. The method was immunoSEQ multiplex PCR; TCRdb's version includes in-frame clones alone and lacks a portion of them. The table shows about 40,000 clones, with around nine tenths occurring only once. The source was peripheral blood, collected before pregnancy. These receptors came from a female donor with multiple sclerosis, enrolled in a pregnancy study.

This chain uses TRBV4-1 with TRBJ2-7; possibly TRBD1 for D (6 bases). Trimming took 4 bases from V and 6 from J, leaving 13 bases between them. The CDR3 sequence is 13 residues long. From germline, CDR1 is MGHRA and CDR2 YSYEKL. CDR3 sequence (DNA): TGCGCCAGCAGCCCAAGACAGGAATTCGAGCAGTACTTC. Amino acids: CASSPRQEFEQYF.

The rearrangement joins TRBV6-4 to TRBJ2-3; 7 nucleotides match TRBD2. The CDR3 loop spans 14 amino acids. V dropped 8 bases and J dropped 2; count of bases not matched to a gene: 7. CDR1 and CDR2 from the germline V gene are MRHNA and SNTAGT. The CDR3 reads CASGAGLNTDTQYF. The DNA for the CDR3 is TGTGCCAGCGGCGCGGGACTAAACACAGATACGCAGTATTTT.

This chain connects TRBV6-1 to TRBJ1-5, with a weak D call TRBD1 (6 bases). V was shortened by 9 bases and J by 0 bases, with 12 bases between the two germline ends. CDR1 and CDR2 from the germline V gene are MNHNS and SASEGT. The length of the CDR3 is 14 residues. The CDR3 protein is CASSQGFSNQPQHF. Here the CDR3 DNA reads TGTGCCAGTTCACAGGGTTTTAGCAATCAGCCCCAGCATTTT.

This chain uses TRBV15 with TRBJ2-3, with TRBD2 identical over 11 bases. Germline values: CDR1 LNHNV, CDR2 YYDKDF (reference sequence). CDR3 length: 16 residues. Trimming took 3 bases from V and 2 from J; bases not matched to a gene: 4. Here the CDR3 reads CATSSGLAGLTDTQYF. DNA for the CDR3: TGTGCCACCAGCAGCGGACTAGCGGGCCTCACAGATACGCAGTATTTT.

The rearrangement uses TRBV4-2 and TRBJ2-2, with TRBD1 matching 8 bases. V lost 3 bases and J lost 1; bases outside the gene matches: 4. The CDR3 consists of 16 residues. Germline V gene lookup returns CDR1 LGHNA and CDR2 YNFKEQ. The CDR3 reads CASSQAGTGNTGELFF. For the CDR3, the DNA is TGTGCCAGCAGCCAGGCCGGGACAGGGAACACCGGGGAGCTGTTTTTT.

This chain joins TRBV19 and TRBJ1-1, with a weak D call TRBD1 (5 bases). V lost 7 bases to trimming and J lost 2 bases, with 11 bases between them. CDR3 size: 13 residues. Germline lookup yields CDR1 LNHDA and CDR2 SQIVND (reference sequence). CDR3 amino acids: CASTTEKNTEAFF. CDR3 nucleotide sequence: TGTGCCAGTACGACAGAGAAAAACACTGAAGCTTTCTTT.

This clone was recorded once. The V gene is TRBV4-1, the J gene TRBJ1-5; 7 nucleotides agree with TRBD1. Germline CDR1 reads MGHRA; CDR2 reads YSYEKL. The CDR3 extends over 17 amino acids. V was clipped by 4 bases and J by 0 bases; unmatched bases: 9. CDR3 coding DNA: TGCGCCAGCAGCCCGAAGAGGGGGCAGAATAGCAATCAGCCCCAGCATTTT. This encodes CASSPKRGQNSNQPQHF.

V gene TRBV28 combines with J gene TRBJ1-4, with 7 nucleotides matching TRBD1. Germline lookup yields CDR1 MDHEN and CDR2 SYDVKM. This CDR3 is 14 amino acids long. V lost 7 bases to trimming and J lost 5 bases; unmatched junction nucleotides: 7. CDR3 in DNA: TGTGCCAGCAAAATAGGGGGCGCGAATGAAAAACTGTTTTTT. Translated: CASKIGGANEKLFF.

The V gene is TRBV5-1, the J gene TRBJ2-2, with 10 bases lining up with TRBD2. The trim removed 1 base at V and 5 bases at J, leaving 8 bases unmatched. There are 17 residues in the CDR3. CDR1 and CDR2 (germline): SGHRS, YFSETQ. CDR3 sequence (DNA): TGCGCCAGCAGCTTGAGTCTAGCGGGAGTAGGAACCGGGGAGCTGTTTTTT. Residues: CASSLSLAGVGTGELFF. Based on the CDR3 plus reference TRBV5-1 and TRBJ2-2, the full variable domain is KAGVTQTPRYLIKTRGQQVTLSCSPISGHRSVSWYQQTPGQGLQFLFEYFSETQRNKGNFPGRFSGRQFSNSRSEMNVSTLELGDSALYLCASSLSLAGVGTGELFFGEGSRLTVL.

This chain links TRBV4-3 with TRBJ2-5; TRBD1 matches at 11 bases. CDR3 length equals 16 residues. The trim removed 1 base at V and 3 bases at J, leaving 4 bases unmatched. The germline CDR1 and CDR2 sequences are LGHNA and YSLEER. CDR3 amino acids: CASSQARTGGEETQYF. CDR3 nucleotide sequence: TGCGCCAGCAGCCAAGCTCGGACAGGGGGCGAAGAGACCCAGTACTTC.

This sequence joins TRBV9 and TRBJ2-1; 7 bases fit TRBD2. The CDR3 totals 16 residues. The germline CDR1 and CDR2 sequences are SGDLS and YYNGEE. Trimming took 0 bases from V and 0 from J; bases not matched to a gene: 3. The CDR3 DNA reads as TGTGCCAGCAGCGTAGGAGGCGGGAGCTCCTACAATGAGCAGTTCTTC. It encodes CASSVGGGSSYNEQFF.

The rearrangement joins TRBV6-5 to TRBJ2-5; the D gene is possibly TRBD2 (5 bases). From germline, CDR1 is MNHEY and CDR2 SVGAGI. The CDR3 extends over 13 amino acids. V lost 8 bases, J lost 1 base, and 11 bases lay in between. The CDR3 region has the DNA TGTGCCAGCGCTCCGGGGAGCCAAGAGACCCAGTACTTC. Protein: CASAPGSQETQYF.

The genes are TRBV7-2 and TRBJ2-7; TRBD2 might be the D (7 bases). The V and J ends lost 0 bases and 0 bases respectively, with 12 bases between them. The CDR3 is 16 residues long. Germline values: CDR1 SGHTA, CDR2 FQGNSA. CDR3 nucleotides: TGTGCCAGCAGCTTAGCGGGGGGGCGCAGCTCCTACGAGCAGTACTTC. This translates into CASSLAGGRSSYEQYF. The full variable domain, with the rest looked up from reference TRBV7-2 and TRBJ2-7, is GAGVSQSPSNKVTEKGKDVELRCDPISGHTALYWYRQSLGQGLEFLIYFQGNSAPDKSGLPSDRFSAERTGGSVSTLTIQRTQQEDSAVYLCASSLAGGRSSYEQYFGPGTRLTVT.

The chain uses TRBV6-6 and TRBJ2-6; D is uncertain. Trimming took off 6 bases at V and 1 base at J, with 7 bases between the two ends. Germline CDR1 is MNHNY and CDR2 is SVGAGI (reference sequence). This CDR3 is 14 amino acids long. The CDR3 sequence: CASSVKSGANVLTF. CDR3 sequence (DNA): TGTGCCAGCAGCGTTAAATCTGGGGCCAACGTCCTGACTTTC.

The rearrangement joins TRBV19 to TRBJ1-5; D not certain. The V and J ends lost 3 bases and 0 bases respectively, with 6 bases between them. Per germline, CDR1 LNHDA and CDR2 SQIVND (reference sequence). The CDR3 is 14 residues long. CDR3 nucleotide sequence: TGTGCCAGTAGTATGGAGTATAGCAATCAGCCCCAGCATTTT. Residues: CASSMEYSNQPQHF.

The chain carries TRBV5-5 and TRBJ2-7; 13 positions agree with TRBD2. This CDR3 comprises 15 residues. CDR1 and CDR2 from the germline V gene are SGHKS and YYEKEE (reference sequence). V gave up 0 bases and J gave up 5 bases; unmatched junction bases: 2. The chain's CDR3 is CASSLGTSGRDEQYF. The CDR3 coding sequence is TGTGCCAGCAGCTTGGGGACTAGCGGGAGAGACGAGCAGTACTTC.

V is TRBV6-4 and J is TRBJ2-3; 7 positions match TRBD1. Trimming at V came to 0 bases and at J to 12 bases, leaving 12 bases not matched to a gene. This CDR3 spans 15 amino acids. Germline CDR1 MRHNA, CDR2 SNTAGT. Written as DNA, the CDR3 is TGTGCCAGCAGTGACTCCTTTACAGGGGCCGCCCGTCAGTATTTT. Translating it yields CASSDSFTGAARQYF.

The chain links TRBV2 to TRBJ1-3, with D tentatively TRBD1 (6 bases). CDR3 length: 16 amino acids. V shed 2 bases and J shed 3 bases, with 14 bases lying between them. Germline-derived CDR1 and CDR2 are SNHLY and FYNNEI. CDR3 amino acids: CASSELQGSYGNTIYF. CDR3 DNA: TGTGCCAGCAGTGAACTACAGGGATCATATGGAAACACCATATATTTT.

The chain employs TRBV10-3 and TRBJ2-2, with 8 bases matching TRBD2. V was clipped by 2 bases and J by 0 bases; unmatched bases: 2. The CDR3 covers 16 residues. Per the germline V gene, CDR1 is ENHRY and CDR2 is SYGVKD. The CDR3 loop reads CAISETSGSNTGELFF. For the CDR3, the DNA is TGTGCCATCAGTGAGACTAGCGGATCGAACACCGGGGAGCTGTTTTTT.

The rearrangement links TRBV6-1 to TRBJ2-2; 9 nucleotides agree with TRBD1. CDR1 MNHNS and CDR2 SASEGT come from the germline V gene. The CDR3 extends over 15 amino acids. V trimming: 5 bases; J trimming: 1 base; junction bases outside the gene matches: 2. CDR3 DNA sequence: TGTGCCAGCAGTTTGGACAGGGGGAACACCGGGGAGCTGTTTTTT. This sequence encodes CASSLDRGNTGELFF.

This rearrangement joins TRBV11-2 to TRBJ2-1; TRBD2 aligns across 12 bases. The V segment lost 1 base and the J segment 5 bases; nucleotides outside the gene matches: 6. CDR3 length: 17 amino acids. From germline, CDR1 is SGHAT and CDR2 FQNNGV. CDR3 nucleotides: TGTGCCAGCAGCTTAGCATACCGACTAGCGGGAGACAATGAGCAGTTCTTC. Translating gives CASSLAYRLAGDNEQFF. Variable domain in full (rest from reference TRBV11-2 and TRBJ2-1): EAGVAQSPRYKIIEKRQSVAFWCNPISGHATLYWYQQILGQGPKLLIQFQNNGVVDDSQLPKDRFSAERLKGVDSTLKIQPAKLEDSAVYLCASSLAYRLAGDNEQFFGPGTRLTVL.

Regarding this clone: This CDR3 is also generated by other DNA sequences in the sample. The chain joins TRBV4-1 to TRBJ2-7; 7 bases map to TRBD1. V lost 2 bases and J lost 3; bases outside the gene matches: 4. This CDR3 spans 14 amino acids. Germline CDR1 MGHRA, CDR2 YSYEKL. The CDR3 DNA is TGCGCCAGCAGCCAACTCCCAGGGGGCTACGAGCAGTACTTC. Residues: CASSQLPGGYEQYF.

The chain joins TRBV5-1 to TRBJ2-7, with D perhaps matching TRBD1 (6 bases). Trimming cost V 3 bases and J 5 bases, with 12 bases left between them. Germline V gene sequence: CDR1 SGHRS, CDR2 YFSETQ. The CDR3 covers 13 residues. CDR3 in amino acids: CASSSEGVDEQYF. For the CDR3, the DNA is TGCGCCAGCAGCTCCGAGGGGGTAGACGAGCAGTACTTC.

The chain carries TRBV5-1 and TRBJ1-2; the D gene is possibly TRBD1 (5 bases). CDR3 length equals 14 residues. Trimming cost V 4 bases and J 5 bases, with 15 bases left between them. The germline CDR1 and CDR2 sequences are SGHRS and YFSETQ. As DNA, the CDR3 is TGCGCCAGCAGCCTCTGGACAAGAAGGTATGGCTACACCTTC. This gives the protein CASSLWTRRYGYTF. Based on the CDR3 plus reference TRBV5-1 and TRBJ1-2, the full variable domain is KAGVTQTPRYLIKTRGQQVTLSCSPISGHRSVSWYQQTPGQGLQFLFEYFSETQRNKGNFPGRFSGRQFSNSRSEMNVSTLELGDSALYLCASSLWTRRYGYTFGSGTRLTVV.

This chain connects TRBV5-1 to TRBJ2-7; 7 bases match TRBD2. V shed 3 bases and J 2 bases; nucleotides not matched to a gene: 5. Germline assignment: CDR1 SGHRS and CDR2 YFSETQ. This CDR3 has 14 amino acids. The CDR3 loop reads CASSSTAGPYEQYF. CDR3 nucleotide sequence: TGCGCCAGCAGCTCGACAGCGGGACCCTACGAGCAGTACTTC.

The V gene is TRBV13, the J gene TRBJ2-6; 8 nucleotides align to TRBD2. Germline CDR1 PRHDT, CDR2 FYEKMQ (reference sequence). The trim removed 5 bases at V and 4 bases at J, leaving 4 bases unmatched. The CDR3 is made up of 15 amino acids. CDR3 sequence reads: CASSPAGAGANVLTF. The CDR3 DNA reads TGTGCCAGCAGCCCAGCGGGGGCCGGGGCCAACGTCCTGACTTTC.

This chain links TRBV5-4 with TRBJ2-5, with 11 bases lining up with TRBD1. The CDR3 has 15 amino acids. Trimming removed 2 bases from V and 4 bases from J; junction bases left unmatched: 4. Germline CDR1 SGHNT, CDR2 YYREEE (reference sequence). CDR3 sequence: CASSLPGTGGETQYF. The CDR3 DNA is TGTGCCAGCAGCTTACCCGGGACAGGGGGAGAGACCCAGTACTTC.

Notes on this clone: A much larger clone differs from this one at a single base, so this may be a read error. The rearrangement links TRBV27 to TRBJ2-6; D is ambiguous. The CDR3 length is 16 residues. Germline CDR1 is MNHEY and CDR2 is SMNVEV (reference sequence). CDR3 nucleotide sequence: TGTGTCAGCAGTACCGGTCGAGTCTCTGGGGCCAACGTCCTGACTTTC. Translation: CVSSTGRVSGANVLTF.

The count of this clone is one. The chain couples TRBV30 to TRBJ2-3; 7 positions match TRBD2. CDR1 is GTSNPN, CDR2 SVGIG, per germline (reference sequence). With V trimmed by 0 bases and J by 4 bases, 10 bases remained unmatched. CDR3 length: 16 residues. Written as DNA, the CDR3 is TGTGCCTGGAGTGTAATATGGGCTAGCGGAGCAGATACGCAGTATTTT. This translates into CAWSVIWASGADTQYF.

The V gene is TRBV5-1, the J gene TRBJ1-2; TRBD1 agrees at 8 bases. J was trimmed by 2 bases and V by 5 bases; bases with no gene match: 5. There are 14 residues in the CDR3. In germline, CDR1 is SGHRS, CDR2 YFSETQ. DNA for the CDR3: TGCGCCAGCAGTCAGGGGGCGACAAACTATGGCTACACCTTC. Residues: CASSQGATNYGYTF.